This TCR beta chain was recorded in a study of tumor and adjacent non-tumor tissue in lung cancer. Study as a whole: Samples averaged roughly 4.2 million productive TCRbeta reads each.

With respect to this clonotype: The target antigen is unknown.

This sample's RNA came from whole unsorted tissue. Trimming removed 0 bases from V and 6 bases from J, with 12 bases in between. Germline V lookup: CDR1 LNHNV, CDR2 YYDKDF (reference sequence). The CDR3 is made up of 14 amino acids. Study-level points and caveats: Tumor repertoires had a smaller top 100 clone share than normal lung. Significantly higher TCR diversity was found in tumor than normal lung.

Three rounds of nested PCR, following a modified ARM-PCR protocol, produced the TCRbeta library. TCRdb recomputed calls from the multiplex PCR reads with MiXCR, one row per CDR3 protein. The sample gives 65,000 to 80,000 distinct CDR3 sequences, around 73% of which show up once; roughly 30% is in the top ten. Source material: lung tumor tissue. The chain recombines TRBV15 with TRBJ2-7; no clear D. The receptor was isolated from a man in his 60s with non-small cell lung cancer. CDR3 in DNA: TGTGCCACCAGCAGAGACCGACAAACCTGCGAGCAGTACTTC. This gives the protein CATSRDRQTCEQYF.